One and the same sample provided the 14 T cell receptor beta chains below, sequenced in a study of tumor-infiltrating lymphocytes in glioblastoma multiforme. Multiple V-beta primers and a C-beta primer amplified TCRB from RNA. TCRdb processed the multiplex PCR reads anew with MiXCR; each CDR3 protein has one entry. The sample shows roughly 10,000 distinct CDR3 sequences, more than 70% of them seen only once. Sequencing used brain tumor tissue. These receptor sequences come from a male donor with glioblastoma.

For this clonotype: The junction does not match germline at one end; this may be a read error. V usage is TRBV14 and J usage is TRBJ2-7; D gene ambiguous. There are 12 residues in the CDR3. The germline gives CDR1 SGHDN, CDR2 FVKESK. CDR3 coding DNA: TGTGCCAGCAGCCGAAGCTCCTACGTGCAGTACTTC. Its protein is CASSRSSYVQYF.

Here the CDR3 reads CASSPQGGTRREKLFF. CDR3 bases: TGTGCCAGTAGCCCCCAGGGGGGGACCCGAAGGGAAAAACTGTTTTTT. The chain links TRBV5-4 to TRBJ1-4; TRBD1 matches 7 bases. Germline V lookup: CDR1 SGHNT, CDR2 YYREEE (reference sequence). The CDR3 totals 16 residues. Trimming removed 8 bases from V and 8 bases from J; junction bases left unmatched: 18.

This clonotype was detected only a few times. V and J are TRBV28 and TRBJ2-1; 9 bases match TRBD2. Per the germline V gene, CDR1 is MDHEN and CDR2 is SYDVKM. CDR3 length: 15 residues. The CDR3 sequence: CVSRRVAGAGNEQFF. The CDR3 region has the DNA TGTGTCAGTAGAAGGGTAGCGGGAGCTGGCAATGAGCAGTTCTTC.

This clonotype came up a few times. V is TRBV11-2 and J is TRBJ2-1; D possibly corresponds to TRBD2 (6 bases). CDR1 and CDR2 (germline): SGHAT, FQNNGV. V was trimmed by 1 base and J by 4 bases, leaving 11 bases between them. This CDR3 spans 15 amino acids. The chain's CDR3 is CASSLGPEGYNEQFF. CDR3 coding DNA: TGTGCCAGCAGCTTAGGTCCGGAGGGGTACAATGAGCAGTTCTTC.

CDR3 loop: CSARADSINYGYTF. The DNA for the CDR3 is TGCAGTGCTAGAGCCGACAGCATAAACTATGGCTACACCTTC. This chain uses TRBV20-1 with TRBJ1-2; perhaps TRBD1 as D (5 bases). The V gene's germline CDR1 is DFQATT and CDR2 SNEGSKA (reference sequence). Trimming pared 1 base from V and 2 bases from J, leaving 11 bases between. The CDR3 spans 14 residues.

The V gene is TRBV12-3 or TRBV12-4, the J gene TRBJ2-7; the D gene could be TRBD1 or TRBD2 (5 bases each). The ends were cut back, 3 bases at V and 5 bases at J, with 11 bases in the middle. There are 13 residues in the CDR3. The chain's CDR3 is CASSLGPANEQYF. CDR3 nucleotides: TGTGCCAGCAGTTTGGGACCGGCGAACGAGCAGTACTTC.

Regarding this clonotype: Its ends do not fully match the called genes, so a read error is possible. V gene TRBV20-1 combines with J gene TRBJ2-5; 14 nucleotides align to TRBD2. Germline CDR1 DFQATT, CDR2 SNEGSKA (reference sequence). CDR3 length: 15 residues. CDR3 in amino acids: CSAEKTSGGVEIQYF. Here the CDR3 DNA reads TGCAGTGCCGAGAAGACTAGCGGGGGGGTTGAGATCCAGTACTTC.

This clonotype was counted between two and nine times. This sequence may be a read error, since a much larger clone differs from it by one base. V is TRBV11-3 and J is TRBJ2-5, with TRBD2 matching over 9 bases. CDR3 length equals 14 residues. Germline lookup yields CDR1 SGHNT and CDR2 YENEEA. CDR3 residues: CASSRGRASEIQYF. DNA of the CDR3: TGTGCCAGCAGCCGCGGGAGGGCCTCAGAGATCCAGTACTTC.

In regard to this clonotype: At one end the junction does not follow the germline gene, possibly because of a read error. The chain carries TRBV11-2 and TRBJ2-7, with 8 bases aligning to TRBD2. The CDR3 has 15 residues. Germline CDR1 is SGHAT and CDR2 is FQNNGV. The CDR3 spells CASSLVAGKFDEQYF. CDR3 in DNA: TGCGCCAGCAGCTTAGTAGCGGGGAAGTTCGACGAGCAGTACTTC.

Concerning this clonotype: At one end the junction does not follow the germline gene, possibly because of a read error. The chain combines TRBV11-1 with TRBJ2-3; a weak D match, TRBD1 (5 bases). The CDR3 has 16 amino acids. CDR1 and CDR2 from the germline V gene are SGHAT and FQDESV (reference sequence). CDR3 sequence (DNA): TGTGCCAGCAGCTTAACCCCAGGGCTCAGCATAGATACGCAGTATTTT. Protein: CASSLTPGLSIDTQYF.

CDR3 nucleotides: TGTGCCAGCAGCCTCCGGGCCCGACAGGATGAAAAACTGTTTTTT. This translates into CASSLRARQDEKLFF. The chain combines TRBV9 with TRBJ1-4, with a tentative D call TRBD1 (6 bases). CDR3 length: 15 residues. Trimming removed 4 bases from V and 6 bases from J, with 16 bases in between. CDR1 SGDLS and CDR2 YYNGEE come from the germline V gene. The complete variable domain, with remaining parts taken from reference TRBV9 and TRBJ1-4, reads DSGVTQTPKHLITATGQRVTLRCSPRSGDLSVYWYQQSLDQGLQFLIQYYNGEERAKGNILERFSAQQFPDLHSELNLSSLELGDSALYFCASSLRARQDEKLFFGSGTQLSVL.

As concerns this clonotype: This may be a read error: a much more frequent sequence differs by one nucleotide. The missing conserved phenylalanine or tryptophan at the end of this CDR3 makes a read error likely. The chain joins TRBV5-4 to TRBJ2-7; TRBD2 matches at 13 bases. CDR1 is SGHNT and CDR2 is YYREEE in the germline V gene (reference sequence). CDR3 length: 17 residues. After removal of 4 bases from V and 3 bases from J, the junction contained 10 bases not matched to a gene. This chain's CDR3 is CASSASKWTSGSYEQYL. CDR3 DNA sequence: TGTGCCAGCAGCGCGTCCAAGTGGACTAGCGGGAGCTACGAGCAGTACCTC.

This clonotype has only a few counts. The rearrangement joins TRBV5-4 to TRBJ2-1; 10 bases fit TRBD2. Per the germline V gene, CDR1 is SGHNT and CDR2 is YYREEE (reference sequence). This CDR3 has 17 amino acids. V shed 4 bases and J 7 bases; nucleotides not matched to a gene: 14. The CDR3 DNA sequence: TGTGCCAGCAGCCCCCACCCAGTAGCGGGAGGAAAAAATGAGCAGTTCTTC. This codes for CASSPHPVAGGKNEQFF.

V gene TRBV20-1 combines with J gene TRBJ2-5; 12 bases map to TRBD2. The CDR3 runs to 14 residues. Germline V gives CDR1 DFQATT, CDR2 SNEGSKA (reference sequence). With V trimmed by 4 bases and J by 4 bases, 4 bases remained unmatched. The CDR3 here is CSATKLAGGETQYF. The CDR3 nucleotides read TGCAGTGCTACTAAACTAGCGGGAGGAGAGACCCAGTACTTC.